Following are 32 T cell receptor beta chains from one sample sequenced in a study of CD8 T cells in Susac syndrome. An amount of RNA that ranged from roughly 0.45 to 1 ug was reverse transcribed with random hexamers. TCRdb reprocessed the immunoSEQ multiplex PCR reads via MiXCR and lists one record per CDR3 protein. The sample has roughly 110,000 distinct CDR3 sequences, roughly 95% seen once; the top ten hold 0.41%. What was sequenced was CD8+ T cells from PBMCs. All receptors derive from a human donor with Susac syndrome.

This chain connects TRBV29-1 to TRBJ1-1; 8 nucleotides match TRBD1. Germline assignment: CDR1 SQVTM and CDR2 ANQGSEA. There are 14 residues in the CDR3. The ends lost 4 bases at V and 0 bases at J; junction bases unmatched: 4. CDR3 in DNA: TGCAGCGTTGGGACAGGGTCATTGAACACTGAAGCTTTCTTT. As protein: CSVGTGSLNTEAFF.

The chain couples TRBV7-9 to TRBJ1-1, with D maybe TRBD1 (6 bases). The germline V gene has CDR1 SEHNR and CDR2 FQNEAQ (reference sequence). The germline V and J ends were trimmed by 4 bases and 0 bases, with 12 bases remaining between them. This CDR3 comprises 15 residues. The CDR3 coding sequence is TGTGCCAGCAGCTCCAACAGGGATGTGAACACTGAAGCTTTCTTT. Its translation: CASSSNRDVNTEAFF.

This chain links TRBV20-1 with TRBJ1-2; 9 positions agree with TRBD1. The CDR3 is made up of 15 amino acids. V gave up 1 base and J gave up 8 bases; unmatched junction bases: 11. Germline CDR1 DFQATT, CDR2 SNEGSKA (reference sequence). CDR3 amino acids: CSARASDRGAEGYTF. Here the CDR3 DNA reads TGCAGTGCTAGAGCTTCTGACAGGGGGGCCGAAGGCTACACCTTC.

The chain employs TRBV20-1 and TRBJ2-7, with 8 bases fitting TRBD2. The germline CDR1 and CDR2 sequences are DFQATT and SNEGSKA (reference sequence). This CDR3 has 14 residues. V shed 1 base, J shed 0 bases, and the junction held 2 bases outside the gene matches. CDR3 sequence reads: CSARVAGGSYEQYF. The DNA for the CDR3 is TGCAGTGCTAGAGTTGCGGGGGGCTCCTACGAGCAGTACTTC.

The CDR3 nucleotides are TGCAGTGCCCCGGGGCTAGCGGGACTACCAGATACGCAGTATTTT. It encodes CSAPGLAGLPDTQYF. This rearrangement joins TRBV20-1 to TRBJ2-3, with 9 nucleotides matching TRBD2. Unmatched junction bases numbered 11, after V lost 6 bases and J lost 4 bases. CDR1 and CDR2 (germline): DFQATT, SNEGSKA (reference sequence). The CDR3 has 15 amino acids.

V is TRBV29-1 and J is TRBJ1-2, with unresolved D. There are 12 residues in the CDR3. CDR1 and CDR2 (germline): SQVTM, ANQGSEA. V was pared by 2 bases and J by 4 bases, with 8 bases between. The CDR3 region has the DNA TGCAGCGTTGAAAGTAACTTCTATGGCTACACCTTC. Residues: CSVESNFYGYTF. The whole variable domain, remainder taken from reference TRBV29-1 and TRBJ1-2, is SAVISQKPSRDICQRGTSLTIQCQVDSQVTMMFWYRQQPGQSLTLIATANQGSEATYESGFVIDKFPISRPNLTFSTLTVSNMSPEDSSIYLCSVESNFYGYTFGSGTRLTVV.

The count of this clonotype is one. The rearrangement joins TRBV4-1 to TRBJ2-5; D ambiguous. Germline loops: CDR1 MGHRA, CDR2 YSYEKL. This CDR3 has 15 amino acids. Trimming shortened V by 3 bases and J by 4 bases, and 15 bases separated the two germline ends. The CDR3 is CASSHPGSSSETQYF. CDR3 nucleotides: TGCGCCAGCAGCCACCCGGGCTCCTCGTCAGAGACCCAGTACTTC.

The rearrangement joins TRBV14 to TRBJ2-1; no firm D call. CDR1 and CDR2 (germline): SGHDN, FVKESK. This CDR3 region has 15 residues. Trimming pared 3 bases from V and 0 bases from J, leaving 9 bases between. The CDR3 region is CASSQFKSSYNEQFF. The CDR3 DNA reads TGTGCCAGCAGCCAGTTCAAAAGCTCCTACAATGAGCAGTTCTTC. Supplemented by reference TRBV14 and TRBJ2-1, the full variable domain reads EAGVTQFPSHSVIEKGQTVTLRCDPISGHDNLYWYRRVMGKEIKFLLHFVKESKQDESGMPNNRFLAERTGGTYSTLKVQPAELEDSGVYFCASSQFKSSYNEQFFGPGTRLTVL.

The chain carries TRBV20-1 and TRBJ2-1; 7 bases align to TRBD1. The CDR3 is 16 residues long. Germline CDR1 and CDR2: DFQATT and SNEGSKA (reference sequence). The V and J ends lost 3 bases and 4 bases, in that order; junction bases with no gene match: 12. CDR3 loop: CSARAPTGTAYNEQFF. CDR3 nucleotide sequence: TGCAGTGCTAGGGCCCCGACCGGGACAGCATACAATGAGCAGTTCTTC.

The gene calls are TRBV6-1 and TRBJ1-5; 9 nucleotides agree with TRBD1. Trimming removed 4 bases from V and 2 bases from J; junction bases left unmatched: 12. Germline V lookup: CDR1 MNHNS, CDR2 SASEGT. The CDR3 extends over 18 amino acids. The CDR3 DNA follows: TGTGCCAGCAGTGCGGGACAGGGTGCCTCTATAGGCAATCAGCCCCAGCATTTT. It yields the protein CASSAGQGASIGNQPQHF.

The chain couples TRBV11-2 to TRBJ1-5; D unresolved. This CDR3 is 13 amino acids long. V gave up 4 bases and J gave up 7 bases, with 11 bases separating them. Germline V gene data show CDR1 as SGHAT and CDR2 as FQNNGV. CDR3 protein: CASSSRFGQPQHF. CDR3 in DNA: TGTGCCAGCAGCTCCAGGTTTGGCCAGCCCCAGCATTTT.

The chain is built from TRBV12-3 or TRBV12-4 and TRBJ2-7; weak D call: TRBD2 (5 bases). The CDR3 length is 14 residues. V lost 0 bases and J lost 3, with 9 bases in between. This CDR3 reads CASSLAGLIYEQYF. The CDR3 DNA is TGTGCCAGCAGTTTAGCCGGACTGATCTACGAGCAGTACTTC.

V usage is TRBV2 and J usage is TRBJ1-1; D is ambiguous. V was clipped by 4 bases and J by 0 bases, with 9 bases between them. This CDR3 comprises 14 residues. Germline CDR1 SNHLY, CDR2 FYNNEI. The DNA for the CDR3 is TGTGCCAGCAGTGTTGCTTCTATGAACACTGAAGCTTTCTTT. It yields the protein CASSVASMNTEAFF. Combining the CDR3 with reference TRBV2 and TRBJ1-1 gives the whole variable domain EPEVTQTPSHQVTQMGQEVILRCVPISNHLYFYWYRQILGQKVEFLVSFYNNEISEKSEIFDDQFSVERPDGSNFTLKIRSTKLEDSAMYFCASSVASMNTEAFFGQGTRLTVV.

The chain recombines TRBV5-4 with TRBJ2-7, with no clear D. The length of the CDR3 is 11 residues. V was pared by 0 bases and J by 12 bases, with 10 bases between. CDR1 is SGHNT and CDR2 is YYREEE in the germline V gene (reference sequence). The CDR3 region has the DNA TGTGCCAGCAGCTTGGGCAAGGAACCGTACTTC. Its translation is CASSLGKEPYF.

This CDR3 reads CASSPGGGSTEAFF. DNA for the CDR3: TGTGCCAGCAGCCCAGGGGGGGGCTCCACTGAAGCTTTCTTT. This chain joins TRBV7-6 and TRBJ1-1, with 7 bases aligning to TRBD1. This CDR3 has 14 residues. Germline V gene data show CDR1 as SGHVS and CDR2 as FNYEAQ. With 5 bases clipped from V and 4 bases from J, the junction kept 7 bases outside the gene matches.

The J gene is TRBJ2-7, the V gene TRBV7-8; 10 nucleotides line up with TRBD2. CDR3 length: 15 residues. The germline V gene has CDR1 SGHVS and CDR2 FQNEAQ. The V segment lost 1 base and the J segment 3 bases; nucleotides outside the gene matches: 3. The CDR3 reads CASSLETSGDYEQYF. Here the CDR3 DNA reads TGTGCCAGCAGCTTAGAAACTAGCGGGGACTACGAGCAGTACTTC.

This chain uses TRBV3-1 with TRBJ2-7, with 7 bases that match TRBD1. There are 15 residues in the CDR3. V lost 3 bases to trimming and J lost 3 bases; unmatched junction nucleotides: 8. Germline V gene data show CDR1 as LGHDT and CDR2 as YNNKEL (reference sequence). The CDR3 loop reads CASSHRGQALYEQYF. CDR3 coding DNA: TGTGCCAGCAGCCACCGCGGACAGGCGCTCTACGAGCAGTACTTC.

The chain employs TRBV4-3 and TRBJ2-3; D is undetermined. Trimming cost V 0 bases and J 4 bases, with 5 bases left between them. CDR1 is LGHNA and CDR2 is YSLEER in the germline V gene. This CDR3 spans 13 amino acids. CDR3 nucleotides: TGCGCCAGCAGCCAAGACGCGGCAGATACGCAGTATTTT. Translated: CASSQDAADTQYF.

The chain combines TRBV6-2 or TRBV6-3 with TRBJ1-1, with D possibly being TRBD1 (5 bases). V was trimmed by 4 bases and J by 0 bases, leaving 6 bases between them. The CDR3 totals 13 residues. Per germline, CDR1 MNHEY and CDR2 SVGEGT. The CDR3 here is CASSWGMNTEAFF. Here the CDR3 DNA reads TGTGCCAGCAGTTGGGGGATGAACACTGAAGCTTTCTTT.

The chain is built from TRBV5-1 and TRBJ2-7, with D possibly matching TRBD2 (5 bases). Germline V gene sequence: CDR1 SGHRS, CDR2 YFSETQ. Trimming cost V 4 bases and J 7 bases, with 15 bases left between them. This CDR3 contains 13 residues. CDR3 coding DNA: TGCGCCAGCAGCCTGAGAGGGTTTGAGGAGCAGTACTTC. Amino acids: CASSLRGFEEQYF.

The chain couples TRBV7-6 to TRBJ2-1; 10 bases are a match to TRBD2. Germline loops: CDR1 SGHVS, CDR2 FNYEAQ. The CDR3 spans 15 residues. V lost 5 bases, J lost 0 bases, and 1 base stayed unmatched. The CDR3 DNA follows: TGTGCCAGCAGCCCTAGCGGGAGCTCCTACAATGAGCAGTTCTTC. Amino acids: CASSPSGSSYNEQFF.

The chain joins TRBV27 to TRBJ2-1; D is possibly TRBD2 (7 bases). Trimming stripped 5 bases from V and 5 bases from J, with 16 bases between. The V gene's germline CDR1 is MNHEY and CDR2 SMNVEV (reference sequence). This CDR3 has 15 residues. The CDR3 nucleotides read TGTGCCAGCAGTCCCCGCCCCGGGGGGCACAATGAGCAGTTCTTC. This codes for CASSPRPGGHNEQFF.

V gene TRBV12-3 or TRBV12-4 combines with J gene TRBJ1-2; D remains ambiguous. This CDR3 has 15 residues. Trimming took 5 bases from V and 4 from J, leaving 17 bases between them. This CDR3 is CASSLQDVAFYGYTF. The CDR3 bases are TGTGCCAGCAGTCTACAAGATGTAGCTTTCTATGGCTACACCTTC.

This rearrangement joins TRBV7-9 to TRBJ2-7; D might be TRBD1 (5 bases). The V gene lost 4 bases and the J gene lost 7 bases, with 14 bases spanning the gap. Germline V gives CDR1 SEHNR, CDR2 FQNEAQ (reference sequence). This CDR3 region has 13 residues. The CDR3 bases are TGTGCCAGCAGCTCAGGCCAGGGCAGGGAGCAGTACTTC. It codes for CASSSGQGREQYF.

V is TRBV27 and J is TRBJ2-7, with 12 bases that match TRBD1. Germline-derived CDR1 and CDR2 are MNHEY and SMNVEV (reference sequence). V was pared by 8 bases and J by 2 bases, with 13 bases of the junction left unmatched. The length of the CDR3 is 17 residues. The chain's CDR3 is CASYGAGQGASPYEQYF. CDR3 nucleotide sequence: TGTGCCAGCTACGGCGCGGGACAGGGGGCGTCCCCCTACGAGCAGTACTTC.

This chain joins TRBV13 and TRBJ2-3; TRBD2 aligns across 11 bases. V trimming: 6 bases; J trimming: 0 bases; junction bases outside the gene matches: 5. Germline V gives CDR1 PRHDT, CDR2 FYEKMQ (reference sequence). The CDR3 runs 16 residues. The CDR3, as DNA: TGTGCCAGCAGTAGTACTAGCGGGGGTAGCACAGATACGCAGTATTTT. The encoded protein is CASSSTSGGSTDTQYF.

The CDR3 DNA reads as TGTGCCAGCGGAGTGGGGAGCACAGATACGCAGTATTTT. Protein sequence: CASGVGSTDTQYF. V usage is TRBV27 and J usage is TRBJ2-3, with D uncertain. The CDR3 is 13 amino acids. Trimming left V 8 bases short and J 0 bases short, with 9 bases between. From germline, CDR1 is MNHEY and CDR2 SMNVEV (reference sequence).

CDR3 loop: CASTPSLNLPQHF. For the CDR3, the DNA is TGTGCCAGCACCCCCTCCCTAAATCTTCCCCAGCATTTT. The rearrangement uses TRBV12-3 or TRBV12-4 and TRBJ1-5; D not resolved. The CDR3 is 13 amino acids. The ends were cut back, 7 bases at V and 10 bases at J, with 17 bases in the middle.

V and J are TRBV5-6 and TRBJ2-1; D is uncertain. Looked up from germline, CDR1 is SGHDT and CDR2 is YYEEEE. The CDR3 has 12 residues. The V end was cut by 2 bases, the J end by 7 bases, with 7 bases between. The CDR3 DNA follows: TGTGCCAGCAGCTTCACCCAGAATGAGCAGTTCTTC. Protein: CASSFTQNEQFF. Drawing the rest from reference TRBV5-6 and TRBJ2-1, the complete variable domain is DAGVTQSPTHLIKTRGQQVTLRCSPKSGHDTVSWYQQALGQGPQFIFQYYEEEERQRGNFPDRFSGHQFPNYSSELNVNALLLGDSALYLCASSFTQNEQFFGPGTRLTVL.

The chain recombines TRBV13 with TRBJ2-3; a possible D gene is TRBD2 (6 bases). Trimming removed 4 bases from V and 7 bases from J, with 9 bases in between. Germline values: CDR1 PRHDT, CDR2 FYEKMQ (reference sequence). This CDR3 spans 12 amino acids. In DNA form, the CDR3 reads TGTGCCAGCAGCTCACGGGGGAATACGCAGTATTTT. This gives the protein CASSSRGNTQYF.

The V call is TRBV6-5, the J call TRBJ2-3; D is perhaps TRBD1 (6 bases). Germline V gives CDR1 MNHEY, CDR2 SVGAGI. CDR3 length equals 15 residues. V gave up 6 bases and J gave up 6 bases, with 19 bases separating them. CDR3 region: CASRLMQGPPDTQYF. In DNA, the CDR3 is TGTGCCAGCAGATTAATGCAGGGGCCCCCTGATACGCAGTATTTT.

The rearrangement uses TRBV7-8 and TRBJ2-3; 14 bases are shared with TRBD2. The junction had 0 bases not matched to a gene; V was cut back by 3 bases and J by 4 bases. Germline V gives CDR1 SGHVS, CDR2 FQNEAQ. This CDR3 comprises 15 residues. In DNA form, the CDR3 reads TGTGCCAGCAGCTTGACTAGCGGGGGGGCAGATACGCAGTATTTT. Protein: CASSLTSGGADTQYF.